This T cell receptor beta chain was identified during a study of T cell clones after liver transplantation. Study in general: At least one year of complete immunosuppression withdrawal without enzymes over twice normal defined tolerance. Timepoints were pre-transplant, pre-withdrawal, and after withdrawal was completed or failed. Study-level findings and limits: Small, mixed patient groups and varying post-transplant times limit these conclusions.

The V segment lost 5 bases and the J segment 2 bases; nucleotides outside the gene matches: 12. CDR3 length: 17 amino acids. Looked up from germline, CDR1 is SGHVS and CDR2 is FNYEAQ. A single count supports this clone. Antigen specificity is unknown. Sequenced by immunoSEQ multiplex PCR; TCRdb stores in-frame clones only, minus some. The table lists tens of thousands of clones, around 70% of them singletons, with nearly 10% in the top ten. The specimen comprised CD4+ T cells from blood, sampled at the 22-month timepoint. The sequence was collected from a human patient who received a liver transplant. The T cells may come from the graft donor. This sequence joins TRBV7-6 and TRBJ1-3; TRBD1 aligns across 7 bases. This chain's CDR3 is CASSTLDRTRPGNTIYF. The CDR3 DNA is TGTGCCAGCAGCACCTTGGACAGGACTCGACCTGGAAACACCATATATTTT.